This TCR beta chain was recovered during a study of human T cells and chemical hapten exposure (dated by TCRdb to about 2021). Notes on the research overall: For sensitization, 2% DPC in acetone was applied to a 2 cm by 2 cm area of upper inner arm skin. Patients additionally received weekly therapeutic DPC doses to the scalp throughout the approximately 25-week study period. Patch testing on the upper back used Finn chambers containing 0.01% DPC, with scoring done after 6 days according to International Contact Dermatitis Research Group standards. Alopecia areata with under or over 50% scalp involvement, alopecia totalis and alopecia universalis were represented in the patient cohort, which was mostly female. The libraries were sequenced as a pool, and the TCR yield per sample differed mostly because of small variations in library volumes within the pool. This study followed changes in the peripheral blood TCR repertoire in vivo during primary and secondary sensitization of alopecia patients to the hapten diphenylcyclopropenone (DPC). Patient blood was sampled pre-sensitization (week 0) and at 2, 6 and about 24 weeks after DPC sensitization. About 30 alopecia patients provided blood for TCR sequencing at one to four time points (pre-sensitization, 2, 6 and 24 weeks).

This clonotype was observed a few times. Its antigen is not yet known. No qualities accompany the bases; no much larger clone lies one base away. Library preparation employed RACE. The run used a NextSeq 500. Library preparation attached unique molecular identifiers to individual cDNA molecules for quantitative, reproducible TCR counting. From each blood RNA sample, both TCR alpha and TCR beta chains were sequenced. On the authors' methods: Samples had a median of roughly 91,000 TCRs, with a range from roughly 23,224 to 750,000. The Decombinator software suite was used to annotate V, J and CDR3 in the TCR reads. For the PS versus PT1 abundance plots, all samples were subsampled to the same number of TCRs (28,000). TCRs were defined as expanded if absent before sensitization and observed at least eight times at the 2-week time point. TCRdb reworked the public reads: Q25 trimming with fastp, MiXCR clone assembly, productive beta chains retained. Entries are consolidated by CDR3 protein sequence, retaining the most common genes and DNA. TCRdb's processing, not the study's, gives the V and J calls here. The table for this sample lists roughly 70,000 distinct CDR3 sequences; roughly 9.2% of them were counted only once. Approximately 3% of the sample rests with the top ten.

Per the publication, the time point label means: patch test 1, 2 weeks after DPC sensitization. The treatment or condition label corresponds to: therapeutic diphenylcyclopropenone sensitization with weekly scalp DPC. At each patch-test visit, blood was drawn before the patch test was applied. Patients were considered eligible if aged 18 to 70, diagnosed with alopecia and deemed suitable for DPC therapy, and patients were excluded if pregnant. Unfractionated whole blood was collected in Tempus Blood RNA tubes, and total RNA was extracted from that blood. General findings and caveats noted by the study authors: Patch test score was positively correlated with the number of PT1 expanded TCRs, with significance at thresholds 8, 16 and 32 but not at 4. Compared with pre-sensitization or healthy control sets, expanded TCRs formed significantly more large CDR3 similarity clusters, which is consistent with antigen-driven responses. Alopecia, a presumed autoimmune disease, was present in all patients, so the immune response of the patients might differ from that of healthy individuals. The number of TCRs above 1 in 1000 frequency did not change with DPC sensitization; there was no evidence of global repertoire structure alterations. Repeated subsampling changed both the strength of the expansion versus patch-test correlation and the threshold at which that correlation became significant.

This TCR was sampled from a middle-aged woman with alopecia areata. Some clones in this sample may be carry-over from other donors' samples. The sample in question was whole blood, obtained in connection with sensitization to the hapten diphenylcyclopropenone (DPC).

This receptor has the CDR3 CASSADSAPEYNEQFF. The nucleotide sequence reads TGTGCCAGCAGCGCCGACTCTGCTCCAGAGTACAATGAGCAGTTCTTC. The V gene is TRBV11-2 and the J gene is TRBJ2-1, with no reliable assignment of the D segment. For CDR1 and CDR2, the germline V gene lists SGHAT and FQNNGV. Deletion took 5 bases off V and 4 bases off J, with a span of 18 bases between the germline ends. Measured from the cysteine to the phenylalanine, the CDR3 is 16 residues long. The DNA shown is the 48-base CDR3, in frame from base 1.